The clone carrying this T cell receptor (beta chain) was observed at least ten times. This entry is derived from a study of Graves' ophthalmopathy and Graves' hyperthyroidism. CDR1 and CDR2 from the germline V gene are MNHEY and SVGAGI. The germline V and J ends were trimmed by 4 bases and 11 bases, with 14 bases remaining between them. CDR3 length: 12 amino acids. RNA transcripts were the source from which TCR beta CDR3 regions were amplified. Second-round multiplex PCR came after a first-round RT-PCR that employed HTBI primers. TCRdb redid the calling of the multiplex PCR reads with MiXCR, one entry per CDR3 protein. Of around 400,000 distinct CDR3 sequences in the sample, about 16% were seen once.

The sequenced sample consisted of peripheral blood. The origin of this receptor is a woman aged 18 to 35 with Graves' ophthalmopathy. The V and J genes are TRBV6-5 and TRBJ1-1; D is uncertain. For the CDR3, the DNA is TGTGCCAGCAGTTCCCGAGGCCTTGCGGCTTTCTTT. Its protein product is CASSSRGLAAFF.